This T cell receptor beta chain was observed in a study of T cell responses to AZD1222 COVID-19 vaccine. Study overall: It was second doses at about 4 or about 12 weeks that were pooled.

General study results and limits: Donor demographics were predominantly white British with a female majority; clonal diversity may be underestimated. Recipients of AZD1222 seropositive at baseline numbered only 6 or 7. Unmutated regions of variants are reportedly targeted by nearly half of spike-specific TCRs.

The germline CDR1 and CDR2 sequences are SGHVS and FQNEAQ. The CDR3 is 13 amino acids. Trimming shortened V by 2 bases and J by 2 bases, and 7 bases separated the two germline ends. For this clone: Its antigen is currently unknown.

Data came from immunoSEQ multiplex PCR; TCRdb stores just in-frame clones and leaves some out. The sample has about 150,000 clones; more than 70% are singletons. This TCR derives from an adult in good health. This rearrangement joins TRBV7-8 to TRBJ2-7; no firm D call. The specimen was peripheral blood, collected on day 0 of AZD1222 vaccination. CDR3: CASSLSRTYEQYF. DNA of the CDR3: TGTGCCAGCAGCTTAAGCAGAACCTACGAGCAGTACTTC. Drawing the rest from reference TRBV7-8 and TRBJ2-7, the complete variable domain is GAGVSQSPRYKVAKRGQDVALRCDPISGHVSLFWYQQALGQGPEFLTYFQNEAQLDKSGLPSDRFFAERPEGSVSTLKIQRTQQEDSAVYLCASSLSRTYEQYFGPGTRLTVT.